A single sample gave rise to the 5 T cell receptor beta chains below, sequenced in a study of cytomegalovirus exposure and HLA in healthy donors. PCR used 60 Vbeta primers and 13 Jbeta primers. Sequenced by immunoSEQ multiplex PCR; TCRdb stores in-frame clones only, minus some. This sample yields about 170,000 clones, of which roughly 80% are seen a single time; approximately 2.2% belongs to the top ten. The specimen was PBMCs. All receptors derive from a male donor in good health and CMV-seronegative.

The CDR3 nucleotides are TGTGCCAGTAGTATCGGCTCAGGGTTGAATGAAAAACTGTTTTTT. This encodes CASSIGSGLNEKLFF. V gene TRBV19 combines with J gene TRBJ1-4; D perhaps matches TRBD1 (5 bases). The V and J ends lost 3 bases and 5 bases respectively, with 13 bases between them. The CDR3 covers 15 residues. Germline V gives CDR1 LNHDA, CDR2 SQIVND (reference sequence).

The rearrangement joins TRBV14 to TRBJ2-7; D may be TRBD2 (5 bases). The germline V gene encodes CDR1 SGHDN and CDR2 FVKESK. The CDR3 runs 15 residues. V dropped 4 bases and J dropped 3 bases, with 16 bases sitting between them. CDR3 sequence reads: CASSPLVGRGYEQYF. In nucleotides, the CDR3 is TGTGCCAGCAGCCCCTTAGTGGGTCGGGGCTACGAGCAGTACTTC.

The rearrangement uses TRBV5-1 and TRBJ2-1; 10 nucleotides align to TRBD2. Looked up from germline, CDR1 is SGHRS and CDR2 is YFSETQ. Trimming at V came to 0 bases and at J to 6 bases, leaving 3 bases not matched to a gene. The CDR3 extends over 15 amino acids. CDR3 loop: CASSLVGTSVNEQFF. Here the CDR3 DNA reads TGCGCCAGCAGCTTGGTAGGGACTAGCGTCAATGAGCAGTTCTTC.

J is TRBJ1-6 and V is TRBV4-1; weak D call: TRBD1 (5 bases). Deletions cut 3 bases from V and 13 bases from J, with 13 bases between. The CDR3 totals 13 residues. Germline lookup yields CDR1 MGHRA and CDR2 YSYEKL. The CDR3 loop is CASSHLQVRPLHF. The CDR3 DNA reads TGCGCCAGCAGCCACCTACAGGTCCGTCCCCTCCACTTT.

This clone appeared once. The CDR3 here is CATSPRRQNTEAFF. The CDR3 DNA reads as TGTGCCACCAGCCCCCGCAGACAGAACACTGAAGCTTTCTTT. The V gene is TRBV15, the J gene TRBJ1-1; no definite D call. The CDR3 runs 14 residues. The germline V gene has CDR1 LNHNV and CDR2 YYDKDF (reference sequence). The V and J ends lost 5 bases and 1 base respectively, with 11 bases between them.